This T cell receptor beta chain came from a study of cytomegalovirus exposure and HLA in healthy donors. This clone appeared a single time. The primer mix had 60 Vbeta and 13 Jbeta primers. Assay: immunoSEQ multiplex PCR; the TCRdb copy retains only in-frame clones and omits some. The sample has some 170,000 clones; around 80% are singletons. CDR3 length equals 15 residues. Trimming removed 3 bases from V and 2 bases from J; junction bases left unmatched: 1. Germline assignment: CDR1 MNHEY and CDR2 SMNVEV (reference sequence). Sequencing was performed on PBMCs. The clonotype originates from a girl between 5 and 17 years old in good health and CMV-seropositive. This sequence joins TRBV27 and TRBJ2-2; 9 nucleotides match TRBD2. CDR3 protein: CASSLTSGNTGELFF. CDR3 DNA: TGTGCCAGCAGTTTGACTAGCGGAAACACCGGGGAGCTGTTTTTT.